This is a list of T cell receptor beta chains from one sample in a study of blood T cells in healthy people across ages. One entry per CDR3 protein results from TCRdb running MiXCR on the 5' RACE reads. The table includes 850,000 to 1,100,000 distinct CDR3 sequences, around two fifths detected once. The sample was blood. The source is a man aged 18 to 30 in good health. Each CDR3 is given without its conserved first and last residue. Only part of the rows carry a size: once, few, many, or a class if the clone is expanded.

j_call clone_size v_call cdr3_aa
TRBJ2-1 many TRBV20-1 SARAPLAGEQF
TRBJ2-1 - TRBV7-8 ASSRTGTSGRNEQF
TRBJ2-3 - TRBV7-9 ASSLAVPVPPDRGTDTQY
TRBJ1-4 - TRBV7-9 ASSLVTGEKLF
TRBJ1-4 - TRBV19 ASSDLDVDEKLF
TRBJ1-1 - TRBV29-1 SVQRSVQGTEAF
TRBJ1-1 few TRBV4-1 ASSLGLATEAF
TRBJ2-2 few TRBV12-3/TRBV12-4 ASSPLLGRDWAGELF
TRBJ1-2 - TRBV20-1 SAREPRSYGYT
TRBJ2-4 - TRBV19 ASSIGDIQY
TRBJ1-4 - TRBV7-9 ASSGLATTNEKLF
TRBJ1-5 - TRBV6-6 ASSRTTGTQQPQH
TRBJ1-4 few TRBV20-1 SPNPDRGDEKLF
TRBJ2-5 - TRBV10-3 AISGTSLETQY
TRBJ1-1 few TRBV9 ASSVSGQGHTEAF
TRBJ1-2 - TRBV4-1 ASRTAWRTGTNYGYT
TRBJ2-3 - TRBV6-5 ASNDRAPGDTQY
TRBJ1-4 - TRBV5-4 ASSLRDINEKLF
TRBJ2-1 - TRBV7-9 ASSLSASAGGEQF
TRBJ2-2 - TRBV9 ASSVMGEVAGELF
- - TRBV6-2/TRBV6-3 ASSYEVETQY
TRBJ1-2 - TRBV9 ASSVIGGGYT
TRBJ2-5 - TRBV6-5 ASSRDYNQETQY
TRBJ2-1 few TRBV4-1 ASSQEISGGFLPQF
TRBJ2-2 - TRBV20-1 SASASTGELF
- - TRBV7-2 VSSLVPAGEDEQY
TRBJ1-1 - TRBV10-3 AIGEEYTEAF
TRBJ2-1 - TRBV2 ASSVGNEQL
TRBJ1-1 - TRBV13 ASSPGTQNTEAF
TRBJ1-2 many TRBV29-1 SVMTGAFYGYT
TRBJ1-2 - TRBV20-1 SAFAWDGYT
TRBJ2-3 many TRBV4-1 ASSHQGTSPDTQY
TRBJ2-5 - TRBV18 ASSPQYGQGEEETQY
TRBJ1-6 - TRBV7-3 ASSKTGVVNSPLH
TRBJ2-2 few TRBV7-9 ASTQGDLINTGELF
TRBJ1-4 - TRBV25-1 ASSETGKSEKLF
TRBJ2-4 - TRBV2 ASSGHSKNPQY
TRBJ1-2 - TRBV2 ASSEGTDFYGST
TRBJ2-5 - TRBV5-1 ASSLKPSGNNEQY
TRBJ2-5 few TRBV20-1 SAQGGQETQY
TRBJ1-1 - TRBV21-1 ASSKCKPLNTEAF
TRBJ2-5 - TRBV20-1 SAGDSPQETQY